What follows describes a single TCR beta chain. The antigen is undetermined. The sample comes from a study of T cell repertoires in cytomegalovirus infection. About the research overall: CMV infection together with matching HLA type was indicated by public TCR beta signatures. Study-level results: In two of eight donors, the top clonotype was HLA-C-restricted CMV-specific. Cumulated frequencies of public TCR beta families served to identify carriers of CMV plus the relevant HLA.

TCRdb used MiXCR to reprocess the reads, holding one entry per CDR3 protein. Among 400,000 or so distinct CDR3 sequences listed, 30% to 40% were seen once. CDR1 is MDHEN, CDR2 SYDVKM, per germline. There are 13 residues in the CDR3. Trimming pared 1 base from V and 7 bases from J, leaving 10 bases between. This chain uses TRBV28 with TRBJ1-2; no definite D call. The sequenced sample consisted of PBMCs. The clonotype comes from a human donor in good health (CMV status not recorded). Some clones in this sample may be carry-over from other donors' samples. This chain's CDR3 is CASSLFSSGGYTF. The CDR3 coding sequence is TGTGCCAGCAGTTTATTTTCCTCGGGTGGCTACACCTTC.